This passage covers 26 T cell receptor beta chains from one sample sequenced in a study of regulatory T cells in long-lasting Graves disease. Library construction for TCR beta used iRepertoire HTBI primers and Arm-PCR of CDR3 regions. From the multiplex PCR reads, TCRdb called clonotypes with MiXCR, one entry per CDR3 protein. The data hold about 430,000 distinct CDR3 sequences, with about 21% observed a single time. Time point indicated: persistent/refractory GD, antithyroid drugs over 5 years with positive TRAb. The TCR library used RNA extracted from PBMCs. Sequencing was performed on peripheral blood mononuclear cells (PBMCs), taken when the disease was refractory, from a patient treated with antithyroid drugs. These receptors originate from a female donor with Graves disease.

The table lists this clonotype with a few counts. The rearrangement joins TRBV20-1 to TRBJ2-4; 11 bases match TRBD2. Unmatched junction bases numbered 9, after V lost 2 bases and J lost 9 bases. CDR3 length equals 15 residues. Germline V gene data show CDR1 as DFQATT and CDR2 as SNEGSKA (reference sequence). The DNA for the CDR3 is TGCAGTGCTAGACAACTAGCGGGAGCGGCGGGCATTCAGTACTTC. It specifies CSARQLAGAAGIQYF.

This clonotype appeared many times. J is TRBJ2-2 and V is TRBV28; D perhaps matches TRBD1 (5 bases). The CDR3 is made up of 14 amino acids. Germline lookup yields CDR1 MDHEN and CDR2 SYDVKM. V lost 4 bases, J lost 1 base, and 7 bases lay in between. CDR3 nucleotide sequence: TGTGCCAGCAGTTATAGGGGGAACACCGGGGAGCTGTTTTTT. Translation: CASSYRGNTGELFF.

Notes on this clonotype: A much larger clone lies one base from this, so it may be a read error. The chain joins TRBV6-2 or TRBV6-3 to TRBJ1-1; D perhaps matches TRBD1 (5 bases). The CDR3 runs 15 residues. Per the germline V gene, CDR1 is MNHEY and CDR2 is SVGEGT. The CDR3 coding sequence is TGTGCCAGCAGTTACTCGAGACAGACGAACACTGAAGCTCTCTTT. Its protein is CASSYSRQTNTEALF.

In its sample, this clonotype was seen many times. The chain employs TRBV5-1 and TRBJ1-5; no definite D call. V was pared by 0 bases and J by 0 bases, with 7 bases between. The V gene's germline CDR1 is SGHRS and CDR2 YFSETQ. The CDR3 is 15 residues long. CDR3: CASSLEGNSNQPQHF. The CDR3 nucleotides read TGCGCCAGCAGCTTGGAAGGGAATAGCAATCAGCCCCAGCATTTT.

CDR3 protein: CASSLISGTSGTYYNEQFF. In nucleotides, the CDR3 is TGTGCCAGCAGTCTTATAAGCGGGACTAGCGGGACGTACTACAATGAGCAGTTCTTC. The chain recombines TRBV3-1 with TRBJ2-1; TRBD2 matches at 13 bases. The CDR3 is made up of 19 amino acids. The V gene's germline CDR1 is LGHDT and CDR2 YNNKEL (reference sequence). V lost 6 bases, J lost 3 bases, and 14 bases stayed unmatched.

The genes are TRBV10-3 and TRBJ2-7, with no clear D. The CDR3 is 16 residues long. Per the germline V gene, CDR1 is ENHRY and CDR2 is SYGVKD. The V gene lost 3 bases and the J gene lost 2 bases, with 17 bases spanning the gap. The CDR3 region is CAISDALSIDPYEQYF. For the CDR3, the DNA is TGTGCCATCAGTGATGCGTTATCGATCGACCCCTACGAGCAGTACTTC.

This clonotype was recorded many times. The chain links TRBV7-2 to TRBJ2-5; the D gene is possibly TRBD1 (5 bases). The CDR3 consists of 14 residues. Trimming took 6 bases from V and 4 from J, leaving 15 bases between them. The germline V gene has CDR1 SGHTA and CDR2 FQGNSA. The CDR3 bases are TGTGCCAGCAGTAGGATAAGGGGTGGAGAGACCCAGTACTTC. It encodes CASSRIRGGETQYF.

This sequence joins TRBV7-9 and TRBJ1-2; D is perhaps TRBD1 (5 bases). The germline CDR1 and CDR2 sequences are SEHNR and FQNEAQ (reference sequence). CDR3 length equals 16 residues. V was pared by 1 base and J by 2 bases, with 14 bases between. The CDR3: CASSLDSGGNNYGYTF. DNA for the CDR3: TGTGCCAGCAGCTTAGATTCTGGGGGAAACAACTATGGCTACACCTTC.

The chain links TRBV13 to TRBJ2-7; D possibly corresponds to TRBD1 (5 bases). CDR3 length: 14 amino acids. CDR1 PRHDT and CDR2 FYEKMQ come from the germline V gene (reference sequence). Trimming removed 2 bases from V and 2 bases from J, with 10 bases in between. The chain's CDR3 is CASSLSQGTYEQYF. The CDR3, as DNA: TGTGCCAGCAGCTTATCGCAGGGCACCTACGAGCAGTACTTC.

This clonotype was detected many times. The chain combines TRBV28 with TRBJ2-7; D is ambiguous. V was cut by 2 bases and J by 6 bases, with 8 bases left in between. In germline, CDR1 is MDHEN, CDR2 SYDVKM. The CDR3 is 12 residues long. The CDR3 sequence is CASSLKTTEQYF. The DNA for the CDR3 is TGTGCCAGCAGTTTAAAGACGACCGAGCAGTACTTC.

This clonotype has a handful of counts. This rearrangement joins TRBV5-1 to TRBJ2-7; weak D call: TRBD1 (6 bases). Germline CDR1 and CDR2: SGHRS and YFSETQ. The CDR3 loop spans 16 amino acids. V was trimmed by 1 base and J by 1 base, leaving 15 bases between them. As DNA, the CDR3 is TGCGCCAGCAGCTTGAATAAGACAGGTCCTTCCTACGAGCAGTACTTC. This encodes CASSLNKTGPSYEQYF.

This clonotype has a single count. The rearrangement joins TRBV28 to TRBJ2-1, with D tentatively TRBD1 (6 bases). The CDR3 is 15 amino acids. V dropped 5 bases and J dropped 3 bases, with 14 bases sitting between them. Looked up from germline, CDR1 is MDHEN and CDR2 is SYDVKM. CDR3 amino acids: CASSPSRGNYNEQFF. The CDR3 region has the DNA TGTGCCAGCAGTCCTTCTAGGGGGAACTACAATGAGCAGTTCTTC. Together with reference TRBV28 and TRBJ2-1, the CDR3 gives the full variable domain: DVKVTQSSRYLVKRTGEKVFLECVQDMDHENMFWYRQDPGLGLRLIYFSYDVKMKEKGDIPEGYSVSREKKERFSLILESASTNQTSMYLCASSPSRGNYNEQFFGPGTRLTVL.

The rearrangement uses TRBV7-9 and TRBJ2-7, with D perhaps given as TRBD1 or TRBD2 (5 bases each). The germline V and J ends were trimmed by 6 bases and 5 bases, with 17 bases remaining between them. Per germline, CDR1 SEHNR and CDR2 FQNEAQ (reference sequence). CDR3 length equals 14 residues. For the CDR3, the DNA is TGTGCCAGCAGGATTTCGGGGCCTCGCGACGAGCAGTACTTC. As protein: CASRISGPRDEQYF.

The chain recombines TRBV29-1 with TRBJ2-3; 10 positions match TRBD1. V lost 6 bases and J lost 4; bases outside the gene matches: 25. This CDR3 is 20 amino acids long. From germline, CDR1 is SQVTM and CDR2 ANQGSEA. This CDR3 reads CSVDESGSVGDRGTADTQYF. The CDR3 DNA follows: TGCAGCGTCGACGAATCAGGCAGCGTAGGGGACAGGGGAACGGCAGATACGCAGTATTTT.

The sample holds a few counts of this clonotype. The chain recombines TRBV25-1 with TRBJ2-7, with D unresolved. The V and J ends lost 2 bases and 0 bases respectively, with 11 bases between them. Germline V gene lookup returns CDR1 MGHDK and CDR2 SYGVNS. The CDR3 runs 15 residues. CDR3 amino acids: CASSEIGASSYEQYF. CDR3 in DNA: TGTGCCAGCAGTGAAATAGGAGCAAGCTCCTACGAGCAGTACTTC.

This clonotype came up many times. The V gene is TRBV7-9, the J gene TRBJ1-1, with D perhaps TRBD1 (5 bases). The CDR3 is made up of 15 amino acids. Deletions cut 5 bases from V and 4 bases from J, with 17 bases between. The germline CDR1 and CDR2 sequences are SEHNR and FQNEAQ (reference sequence). The CDR3 sequence: CASSARAGSGTEAFF. The CDR3 coding sequence is TGTGCCAGCAGCGCCCGAGCAGGGTCGGGCACTGAAGCTTTCTTT.

The sample holds a few counts of this clonotype. The rearrangement joins TRBV28 to TRBJ2-3; D gene uncertain. Germline V gene sequence: CDR1 MDHEN, CDR2 SYDVKM. Trimming removed 2 bases at V and 4 bases at J, with 16 bases between. The CDR3 has 16 residues. CDR3 DNA sequence: TGTGCCAGCAGTTTAGTTGCGAAGCGTCGGGCAGATACGCAGTATTTT. Residues: CASSLVAKRRADTQYF.

The V call is TRBV2, the J call TRBJ2-1; D not certain. This CDR3 contains 12 residues. Trimming pared 6 bases from V and 12 bases from J, leaving 15 bases between. The V gene's germline CDR1 is SNHLY and CDR2 FYNNEI. The chain's CDR3 is CASRPDGSTQFF. In DNA form, the CDR3 reads TGTGCCAGCAGGCCCGATGGCTCAACGCAGTTCTTC. Looking up the rest from reference TRBV2 and TRBJ2-1 gives the full variable domain: EPEVTQTPSHQVTQMGQEVILRCVPISNHLYFYWYRQILGQKVEFLVSFYNNEISEKSEIFDDQFSVERPDGSNFTLKIRSTKLEDSAMYFCASRPDGSTQFFGPGTRLTVL.

This clonotype was observed at least ten times. The chain is built from TRBV10-3 and TRBJ1-4, with D tentatively TRBD1 (5 bases). CDR1 is ENHRY and CDR2 is SYGVKD in the germline V gene. Trimming removed 10 bases from V and 6 bases from J, with 15 bases in between. This CDR3 is built from 13 residues. This chain's CDR3 is CATTGQADEKLFF. The CDR3 DNA reads as TGTGCCACCACGGGGCAGGCAGATGAAAAACTGTTTTTT.

The table lists this clonotype with many counts. This chain uses TRBV28 with TRBJ1-2; TRBD1 aligns across 10 bases. CDR3 size: 15 residues. The junction had 7 bases not matched to a gene; V was cut back by 1 base and J by 8 bases. Germline V gives CDR1 MDHEN, CDR2 SYDVKM. The CDR3 bases are TGTGCCAGCAGTTTATCGGGGACAGGGGCCGACGGCTACACCTTC. Translation: CASSLSGTGADGYTF.

This chain uses TRBV20-1 with TRBJ2-7; TRBD2 matches 7 bases. The CDR3 covers 15 residues. From germline, CDR1 is DFQATT and CDR2 SNEGSKA (reference sequence). V lost 0 bases, J lost 4 bases, and 9 bases stayed unmatched. For the CDR3, the DNA is TGCAGTGCTAGAGATCCAATCCGCGGGAGTTACGAGCAGTACTTC. It encodes CSARDPIRGSYEQYF.

This chain links TRBV30 with TRBJ2-7, with D perhaps being TRBD1 or TRBD2 (5 bases each). Germline CDR1 GTSNPN, CDR2 SVGIG (reference sequence). Trimming took 4 bases from V and 2 from J, leaving 15 bases between them. The CDR3 loop spans 14 amino acids. The CDR3 sequence: CAWTDEGRTYEQYF. CDR3 sequence (DNA): TGTGCCTGGACCGACGAGGGGAGAACCTACGAGCAGTACTTC.

This clonotype was observed many times. V and J are TRBV28 and TRBJ1-2; possible D gene TRBD1, 6 bases. The CDR3 loop spans 13 amino acids. V was shortened by 6 bases and J by 2 bases, with 10 bases between the two germline ends. Germline V gene data show CDR1 as MDHEN and CDR2 as SYDVKM. As DNA, the CDR3 is TGTGCCAGCAGGGACACAGGGAACTATGGCTACACCTTC. Translated, it gives CASRDTGNYGYTF.

This clonotype was counted ten times or more. V usage is TRBV28 and J usage is TRBJ2-7; 11 bases are a match to TRBD2. Looked up from germline, CDR1 is MDHEN and CDR2 is SYDVKM. V shed 5 bases, J shed 6 bases, and the junction held 9 bases outside the gene matches. The length of the CDR3 is 15 residues. CDR3 sequence (DNA): TGTGCCAGCAGTCCGATTCCTAGCGGGAGGAGCGAGCAGTACTTC. It codes for CASSPIPSGRSEQYF.

This clonotype was detected only a few times. Written as DNA, the CDR3 is TGTGCCAGCAGTTCCCAACTAGCGGGAGGAGTAAACGAGCAGTACTTC. Amino acid sequence: CASSSQLAGGVNEQYF. This chain joins TRBV27 and TRBJ2-7; 12 bases line up with TRBD2. The germline gives CDR1 MNHEY, CDR2 SMNVEV (reference sequence). The CDR3 covers 16 residues. With V trimmed by 4 bases and J by 5 bases, 9 bases remained unmatched.

This clonotype turned up a few times. The chain couples TRBV19 to TRBJ1-1; tentative D call: TRBD1 (5 bases). The CDR3 runs 16 residues. V dropped 6 bases and J dropped 4 bases, with 21 bases sitting between them. The germline CDR1 and CDR2 sequences are LNHDA and SQIVND (reference sequence). CDR3 region: CASRRGVGLSSTEAFF. DNA for the CDR3: TGTGCCAGTAGGCGGGGGGTAGGCCTATCAAGCACTGAAGCTTTCTTT.